These 27 T cell receptor beta chains originate from one sample sequenced in a study of cytomegalovirus exposure and HLA in healthy donors. Assay: immunoSEQ multiplex PCR; the TCRdb copy retains only in-frame clones and omits some. The sample holds roughly 68,000 clones, over 95% seen once. Source material: PBMCs. The receptors were sampled from a man aged 18 to 29 in good health and CMV-seronegative.

The rearrangement uses TRBV29-1 and TRBJ1-4; 8 nucleotides agree with TRBD1. The germline CDR1 and CDR2 sequences are SQVTM and ANQGSEA. The CDR3 is 13 residues long. J was trimmed by 5 bases and V by 5 bases; bases with no gene match: 4. The CDR3 sequence: CSVRDRRNEKLFF. The CDR3 nucleotides read TGCAGCGTTAGGGACAGGCGGAATGAAAAACTGTTTTTT.

J is TRBJ2-1 and V is TRBV4-1, with no clear D. V dropped 2 bases and J dropped 6 bases, with 14 bases sitting between them. This CDR3 comprises 15 residues. CDR1 is MGHRA, CDR2 YSYEKL, per germline. CDR3 loop: CASSQPYLESNEQFF. The CDR3, as DNA: TGCGCCAGCAGCCAACCCTACCTAGAGTCCAATGAGCAGTTCTTC.

This clone was seen a single time. The chain couples TRBV11-2 to TRBJ2-3; 7 nucleotides agree with TRBD2. Trimming cost V 5 bases and J 0 bases; bases outside gene matches: 5. Germline CDR1 is SGHAT and CDR2 is FQNNGV. This CDR3 region has 15 residues. The CDR3 nucleotides are TGTGCCAGCAGCCGGACGGGACTAAGCACAGATACGCAGTATTTT. It yields the protein CASSRTGLSTDTQYF. Looking up the rest from reference TRBV11-2 and TRBJ2-3 gives the full variable domain: EAGVAQSPRYKIIEKRQSVAFWCNPISGHATLYWYQQILGQGPKLLIQFQNNGVVDDSQLPKDRFSAERLKGVDSTLKIQPAKLEDSAVYLCASSRTGLSTDTQYFGPGTRLTVL.

The V call is TRBV28, the J call TRBJ1-5; TRBD1 is a possible D gene (5 bases). V dropped 6 bases and J dropped 4 bases, with 19 bases sitting between them. The V gene's germline CDR1 is MDHEN and CDR2 SYDVKM. There are 16 residues in the CDR3. The CDR3 spells CASSSPSPGLNQPQHF. CDR3 sequence (DNA): TGTGCCAGCAGCTCCCCCTCTCCAGGGTTGAATCAGCCCCAGCATTTT.

DNA for the CDR3: TGCGCCAGCAGCGCCCTCGCGGAGGGAGGGGAGCAGTTCTTC. Its translation: CASSALAEGGEQFF. V and J are TRBV5-1 and TRBJ2-1; 7 positions match TRBD2. CDR3 length: 14 amino acids. Per the germline V gene, CDR1 is SGHRS and CDR2 is YFSETQ. The ends lost 4 bases at V and 10 bases at J; junction bases unmatched: 11.

The sample holds one count of this clone. This rearrangement joins TRBV19 to TRBJ1-4; D ambiguous. The ends were cut back, 3 bases at V and 2 bases at J, with 4 bases in the middle. The CDR3 runs to 13 residues. Germline V gives CDR1 LNHDA, CDR2 SQIVND (reference sequence). CDR3 sequence (DNA): TGTGCCAGTAGTATTGGCACTAATGAAAAACTGTTTTTT. Translation gives CASSIGTNEKLFF.

The chain recombines TRBV5-4 with TRBJ2-3, with TRBD1 matching 11 bases. Losses at the gene ends were 4 bases for V and 14 bases for J; bases not matched to a gene: 12. Per the germline V gene, CDR1 is SGHNT and CDR2 is YYREEE (reference sequence). The CDR3 runs 14 residues. As DNA, the CDR3 is TGTGCCAGCAGCCCGAGGACAGGGGGCGAATCTCTGTATTTT. As protein: CASSPRTGGESLYF.

V usage is TRBV9 and J usage is TRBJ1-1, with D possibly matching TRBD1 (6 bases). The germline gives CDR1 SGDLS, CDR2 YYNGEE. This CDR3 is 13 amino acids long. With 3 bases removed from V and 3 bases from J, the gap between germline ends came to 9 bases. The CDR3 DNA sequence: TGTGCCAGCAGCGCTACAGGGTACACTGAAGCTTTCTTT. Translation gives CASSATGYTEAFF.

This clone appeared a single time. The chain combines TRBV5-1 with TRBJ2-3; 9 nucleotides align to TRBD1. CDR3 length equals 17 residues. The germline CDR1 and CDR2 sequences are SGHRS and YFSETQ. J gave up 4 bases and V 0 bases, and 9 bases lay outside the gene matches. The DNA of the CDR3 is TGCGCCAGCAGCTTGGTGGGGACAGGGAAACGGTCAGATACGCAGTATTTT. It specifies CASSLVGTGKRSDTQYF.

This clone came up once. The V call is TRBV25-1, the J call TRBJ2-1; 7 bases line up with TRBD1. Germline CDR1 MGHDK, CDR2 SYGVNS. The CDR3 loop spans 14 amino acids. The trim removed 4 bases at V and 4 bases at J, leaving 4 bases unmatched. Here the CDR3 DNA reads TGTGCCAGCAGTGGGACAGGAACTTACAATGAGCAGTTCTTC. It is translated as CASSGTGTYNEQFF.

This chain links TRBV11-2 with TRBJ1-1; no definite D call. Germline V CDR1 and CDR2: SGHAT, FQNNGV. The V end lost 1 base, the J end lost 1 base, and 7 bases lay between the germline ends. The CDR3 is 14 amino acids. The CDR3 spells CASSLAGGNTEAFF. In DNA, the CDR3 is TGTGCCAGCAGCTTAGCCGGTGGGAACACTGAAGCTTTCTTT. The full variable domain, its missing parts supplied by reference TRBV11-2 and TRBJ1-1, is EAGVAQSPRYKIIEKRQSVAFWCNPISGHATLYWYQQILGQGPKLLIQFQNNGVVDDSQLPKDRFSAERLKGVDSTLKIQPAKLEDSAVYLCASSLAGGNTEAFFGQGTRLTVV.

The rearrangement links TRBV30 to TRBJ1-2; a weak D match, TRBD1 (6 bases). The CDR3 contains 21 residues. V lost 0 bases and J lost 1, with 30 bases in between. Per the germline V gene, CDR1 is GTSNPN and CDR2 is SVGIG (reference sequence). CDR3 nucleotides: TGTGCCTGGAGTGTACTCACCGGGACACAAGGACTCCCTTCCGGTAACTATGGCTACACCTTC. This encodes CAWSVLTGTQGLPSGNYGYTF.

The chain employs TRBV2 and TRBJ1-6; 10 bases are a match to TRBD1. Germline CDR1 and CDR2: SNHLY and FYNNEI. J gave up 10 bases and V 7 bases, and 7 bases lay outside the gene matches. This CDR3 contains 14 residues. The CDR3 loop reads CASKRQGAGSPLHF. CDR3 DNA: TGTGCCAGCAAAAGACAGGGGGCTGGATCACCCCTCCACTTT.

The chain links TRBV7-3 to TRBJ2-2, with D perhaps matching TRBD2 (5 bases). The V end lost 5 bases, the J end lost 7 bases, and 8 bases lay between the germline ends. CDR1 and CDR2 (germline): SGHTA, FQGTGA. This CDR3 contains 12 residues. The CDR3 DNA is TGTGCCAGCAGCCCGGGGATCGGGGAGCTGTTTTTT. It is translated as CASSPGIGELFF. Based on the CDR3 plus reference TRBV7-3 and TRBJ2-2, the full variable domain is GAGVSQTPSNKVTEKGKYVELRCDPISGHTALYWYRQSLGQGPEFLIYFQGTGAADDSGLPNDRFFAVRPEGSVSTLKIQRTERGDSAVYLCASSPGIGELFFGEGSRLTVL.

This chain links TRBV27 with TRBJ2-3; 9 positions agree with TRBD1. Unmatched junction bases numbered 9, after V lost 5 bases and J lost 6 bases. CDR1 is MNHEY and CDR2 is SMNVEV in the germline V gene (reference sequence). This CDR3 contains 15 residues. The CDR3 here is CASSVTGGASDTQYF. The CDR3 nucleotides read TGTGCCAGCAGTGTCACAGGGGGCGCGTCCGATACGCAGTATTTT.

The chain is built from TRBV9 and TRBJ2-1; 11 bases line up with TRBD2. Germline loops: CDR1 SGDLS, CDR2 YYNGEE. With 5 bases clipped from V and 5 bases from J, the junction kept 6 bases outside the gene matches. The CDR3 extends over 15 amino acids. CDR3 in amino acids: CASRGPGLADNEQFF. The CDR3 region has the DNA TGTGCCAGCAGAGGCCCGGGACTAGCGGACAATGAGCAGTTCTTC.

The rearrangement joins TRBV23-1 to TRBJ1-6, with D possibly being TRBD1 (5 bases). TRBV23-1 is an open reading frame, and its role is uncertain. Between the trimmed V and J ends, which lost 3 bases and 9 bases, there was a span of 18 bases. This CDR3 spans 16 amino acids. CDR3 in DNA: TGCGCCAGCAGTCACTCGCTCAGGGCTCGGATTTCACCCCTCCACTTT. Translating it yields CASSHSLRARISPLHF.

V usage is TRBV18 and J usage is TRBJ1-2; maybe TRBD1 (5 bases). CDR1 and CDR2 from the germline V gene are KGHSH and LQKENI. This CDR3 has 13 residues. Trimming removed 3 bases at V and 7 bases at J, with 12 bases between. The CDR3 DNA reads as TGTGCCAGCTCACCGGGCAGGGTTGGTGGCTACACCTTC. Its translation: CASSPGRVGGYTF.

V is TRBV4-1 and J is TRBJ1-5, with 8 bases that match TRBD1. CDR1 is MGHRA, CDR2 YSYEKL, per germline. The ends lost 1 base at V and 4 bases at J; junction bases unmatched: 9. The CDR3 spans 17 residues. CDR3 coding DNA: TGCGCCAGCAGCCAAGCAGGGGGCCTCTCGGGAAATCAGCCCCAGCATTTT. This encodes CASSQAGGLSGNQPQHF.

CDR3 in amino acids: CASSQRGTSSNEQFF. In DNA form, the CDR3 reads TGTGCCAGCAGCCAAAGGGGGACTAGCTCGAATGAGCAGTTCTTC. The chain is built from TRBV4-2 and TRBJ2-1; 9 bases are shared with TRBD2. Germline CDR1 is LGHNA and CDR2 is YNFKEQ. This CDR3 is built from 15 residues. Unmatched junction bases numbered 6, after V lost 2 bases and J lost 7 bases.

A single count supports this clone. The V and J genes are TRBV10-3 and TRBJ2-3, with D perhaps matching TRBD1 (6 bases). Trimming removed 4 bases at V and 0 bases at J, with 8 bases between. This CDR3 spans 14 amino acids. Germline values: CDR1 ENHRY, CDR2 SYGVKD. Here the CDR3 DNA reads TGTGCCATCAGTGGGCAGGGGAGCACAGATACGCAGTATTTT. Protein: CAISGQGSTDTQYF.

This chain links TRBV6-6 with TRBJ2-7; possible D gene TRBD1, 6 bases. The CDR3 is made up of 16 amino acids. V was shortened by 2 bases and J by 1 base, with 15 bases between the two germline ends. In germline, CDR1 is MNHNY, CDR2 SVGAGI (reference sequence). The CDR3, as DNA: TGTGCCAGCAGTTACAACAGGGATTCCCCATCCTACGAGCAGTACTTC. This sequence encodes CASSYNRDSPSYEQYF.

This clone occurred once. V gene TRBV13 combines with J gene TRBJ2-1; TRBD2 matches 7 bases. The CDR3 length is 15 residues. Germline CDR1 is PRHDT and CDR2 is FYEKMQ (reference sequence). V trimming: 8 bases; J trimming: 6 bases; junction bases outside the gene matches: 13. CDR3 coding DNA: TGTGCCAGCGGAGGAACCAACGGCGGGAGCAATGAGCAGTTCTTC. Its protein product is CASGGTNGGSNEQFF. Full variable domain (rest looked up from reference TRBV13 and TRBJ2-1): AAGVIQSPRHLIKEKRETATLKCYPIPRHDTVYWYQQGPGQDPQFLISFYEKMQSDKGSIPDRFSAQQFSDYHSELNMSSLELGDSALYFCASGGTNGGSNEQFFGPGTRLTVL.

The rearrangement links TRBV28 to TRBJ2-2, with D maybe TRBD2 (7 bases). The germline CDR1 and CDR2 sequences are MDHEN and SYDVKM. Deletions cut 6 bases from V and 4 bases from J, with 18 bases between. The CDR3 has 16 residues. The CDR3 sequence: CASRYPRGARTGELFF. In DNA, the CDR3 is TGTGCCAGCAGGTACCCTCGGGGGGCGCGCACCGGGGAGCTGTTTTTT.

The rearrangement uses TRBV4-1 and TRBJ2-1, with 10 nucleotides matching TRBD2. The CDR3 extends over 15 amino acids. Germline loops: CDR1 MGHRA, CDR2 YSYEKL. V lost 4 bases to trimming and J lost 7 bases; unmatched junction nucleotides: 7. For the CDR3, the DNA is TGCGCCAGCAGCCGCCTGGGACTAGCGATGAATGAGCAGTTCTTC. It encodes CASSRLGLAMNEQFF.

The chain carries TRBV14 and TRBJ1-1; possible D gene TRBD1, 5 bases. The germline V gene encodes CDR1 SGHDN and CDR2 FVKESK. The V end was cut by 3 bases, the J end by 7 bases, with 12 bases between. The CDR3 sequence is 13 residues long. CDR3 DNA sequence: TGTGCCAGCAGCCACAGGCCGGGACTTGAAGCTTTCTTT. It yields the protein CASSHRPGLEAFF. Together with reference TRBV14 and TRBJ1-1, the CDR3 gives the full variable domain: EAGVTQFPSHSVIEKGQTVTLRCDPISGHDNLYWYRRVMGKEIKFLLHFVKESKQDESGMPNNRFLAERTGGTYSTLKVQPAELEDSGVYFCASSHRPGLEAFFGQGTRLTVV.

V gene TRBV19 combines with J gene TRBJ2-1; TRBD2 aligns across 16 bases. The V gene's germline CDR1 is LNHDA and CDR2 SQIVND (reference sequence). The CDR3 runs 18 residues. The junction had 6 bases not matched to a gene; V was cut back by 4 bases and J by 3 bases. The DNA of the CDR3 is TGTGCCAGTAGTACCGGGACTAGCGGGAGGGCGTACTACAATGAGCAGTTCTTC. Protein sequence: CASSTGTSGRAYYNEQFF.